The clone carrying this T cell receptor beta chain was counted many times. This sample is drawn from a study of T cells in Graves' hyperthyroidism and ophthalmopathy. The CDR3 regions of TCR beta were amplified from RNA transcripts. With the HTBI primer set, the TCR CDR3 went through a first round of RT-PCR. TCRdb reprocessed the multiplex PCR reads with MiXCR, giving one entry per CDR3 protein. The sample has some 560,000 distinct CDR3 sequences, around a sixth seen once. Trimming took 5 bases from V and 1 from J; bases not matched to a gene: 5. CDR3 length equals 15 residues. The germline gives CDR1 MDHEN, CDR2 SYDVKM. PBMCs stemmed from 10 ml fresh peripheral blood.

The sequence came from a woman aged 25 to 45 with Graves' hyperthyroidism. The V call is TRBV28, the J call TRBJ2-3; 8 nucleotides agree with TRBD2. Specimen: blood. The CDR3 spells CASSPGRDGTDTQYF. CDR3 nucleotide sequence: TGTGCCAGCAGTCCCGGGAGGGATGGCACAGATACGCAGTATTTT. The variable domain in full, with the rest retrieved from reference TRBV28 and TRBJ2-3, is DVKVTQSSRYLVKRTGEKVFLECVQDMDHENMFWYRQDPGLGLRLIYFSYDVKMKEKGDIPEGYSVSREKKERFSLILESASTNQTSMYLCASSPGRDGTDTQYFGPGTRLTVL.